This TCR beta chain was found in a study of T cell responses to AZD1222 COVID-19 vaccine. This clone was counted once. Its antigen remains unidentified. The CDR3 length is 13 residues. Germline lookup yields CDR1 SGHAT and CDR2 FQNNGV. Trimming shortened V by 5 bases and J by 6 bases, and 11 bases separated the two germline ends. Study-level results: Of the AZD1222 recipients, only five to seven were seropositive at baseline. Possibly, clonal diversity was underestimated; donors were largely white British and included more females. The peak T cell response came first, and repertoires were sampled only after it. Spike-specific TCR breadth and depth rose after two AZD1222 doses.

The protocol was immunoSEQ multiplex PCR, while the TCRdb copy is restricted to in-frame clones and leaves out a portion. The top ten hold under 6.5% of the sample, which has 95,000 to 150,000 clones, around 88% seen once. The TCR was taken from an adult in good health. This chain uses TRBV11-2 with TRBJ1-5, with D possibly matching TRBD1 (5 bases). The source material was peripheral blood, sampled on day 0 of AZD1222 vaccination. CDR3: CASSLSGSQPQHF. In nucleotides, the CDR3 is TGTGCCAGCAGCCTGTCAGGGTCTCAGCCCCAGCATTTT.